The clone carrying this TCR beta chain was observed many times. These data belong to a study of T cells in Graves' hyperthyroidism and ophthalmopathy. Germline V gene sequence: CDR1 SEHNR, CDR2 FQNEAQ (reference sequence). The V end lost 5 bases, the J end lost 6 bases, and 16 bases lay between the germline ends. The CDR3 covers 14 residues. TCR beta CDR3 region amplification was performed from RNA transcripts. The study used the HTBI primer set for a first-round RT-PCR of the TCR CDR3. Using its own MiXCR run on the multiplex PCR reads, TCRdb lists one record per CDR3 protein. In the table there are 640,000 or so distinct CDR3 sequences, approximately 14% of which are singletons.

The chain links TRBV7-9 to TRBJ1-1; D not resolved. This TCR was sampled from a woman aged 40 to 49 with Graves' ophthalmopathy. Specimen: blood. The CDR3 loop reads CASSPEAIFAEAFF. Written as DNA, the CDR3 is TGTGCCAGCAGCCCCGAGGCCATTTTCGCTGAAGCTTTCTTT.